What follows are 28 T cell receptor beta chains derived from one specimen sequenced in a study of T cell repertoires in cytomegalovirus infection. These receptors' antigens are unknown. TCRdb reprocessed the reads via MiXCR and lists one record per CDR3 protein. Of 550,000 to 700,000 distinct CDR3 sequences listed, just under 40% are singletons. Here the sequenced sample was cultured PBMCs, taken from culture after CMV antigen stimulation. These receptors were obtained from a human donor in good health (CMV status not recorded). Some clones in this sample may be carry-over from other donors' samples.

V and J are TRBV13 and TRBJ2-2; possibly TRBD2 for D (5 bases). Germline V lookup: CDR1 PRHDT, CDR2 FYEKMQ (reference sequence). The CDR3 spans 16 residues. V lost 2 bases to trimming and J lost 13 bases, with 23 bases between them. This CDR3 is CASSLSSSSEIGRLFF. The CDR3 DNA is TGTGCCAGCAGCTTAAGTTCGAGCTCCGAGATTGGGAGGCTGTTTTTT.

The genes are TRBV11-2 and TRBJ2-7, with D perhaps matching TRBD1 (5 bases). This CDR3 spans 15 amino acids. Deletions cut 5 bases from V and 4 bases from J, with 18 bases between. Germline V gene sequence: CDR1 SGHAT, CDR2 FQNNGV. For the CDR3, the DNA is TGTGCCAGCAGCCAAAACCCCCAGGGTCTATACGAGCAGTACTTC. This translates into CASSQNPQGLYEQYF.

The chain joins TRBV6-2 or TRBV6-3 to TRBJ2-2; 7 bases match TRBD1. The CDR3 is made up of 16 amino acids. V gave up 0 bases and J gave up 4 bases; unmatched junction bases: 5. Germline CDR1 MNHEY, CDR2 SVGEGT. CDR3 DNA sequence: TGTGCCAGCAGTTACTCGGGGACAGACTTCACCGGGGAGCTGTTTTTT. Amino acids: CASSYSGTDFTGELFF.

Many counts were recorded for this clonotype. The chain couples TRBV7-2 to TRBJ1-5; no clear D gene. Germline values: CDR1 SGHTA, CDR2 FQGNSA. V dropped 5 bases and J dropped 8 bases, with 13 bases sitting between them. The CDR3 covers 13 residues. CDR3 DNA: TGTGCCAGCAGCGTTGGACGAGAAGAGCCCCAGCATTTT. It encodes CASSVGREEPQHF.

This clonotype appeared a few times. V is TRBV20-1 and J is TRBJ1-6, with a weak D call TRBD1 (5 bases). This CDR3 is 15 amino acids long. V was shortened by 2 bases and J by 10 bases, with 18 bases between the two germline ends. Germline CDR1 reads DFQATT; CDR2 reads SNEGSKA (reference sequence). The CDR3 DNA reads TGCAGTGCTAGACAGGGTGTGGGGTTTAACTCACCCCTCCACTTT. Its translation is CSARQGVGFNSPLHF.

This clonotype has only a few counts. The chain joins TRBV27 to TRBJ1-1; 7 nucleotides match TRBD1. The CDR3 runs to 16 residues. The germline gives CDR1 MNHEY, CDR2 SMNVEV (reference sequence). Trimming at V came to 5 bases and at J to 0 bases, leaving 9 bases not matched to a gene. The CDR3: CASSMTMGQLNTEAFF. The CDR3 DNA follows: TGTGCCAGCAGTATGACAATGGGACAGTTGAACACTGAAGCTTTCTTT.

This clonotype has only a few counts. This chain links TRBV7-9 with TRBJ1-5, with D tentatively TRBD1 (6 bases). Trimming shortened V by 5 bases and J by 0 bases, and 11 bases separated the two germline ends. Per germline, CDR1 SEHNR and CDR2 FQNEAQ (reference sequence). The CDR3 extends over 15 amino acids. CDR3 sequence reads: CASSPTGISNQPQHF. The CDR3 nucleotides read TGTGCCAGCAGCCCTACAGGGATTAGCAATCAGCCCCAGCATTTT.

The chain couples TRBV7-6 to TRBJ1-1; D is possibly TRBD1 (5 bases). This CDR3 is built from 14 residues. The germline gives CDR1 SGHVS, CDR2 FNYEAQ. Deletions cut 5 bases from V and 6 bases from J, with 16 bases between. The CDR3 protein is CASSHGGGSAEAFF. In nucleotides, the CDR3 is TGTGCCAGCAGCCACGGGGGAGGGAGCGCTGAAGCTTTCTTT.

Written as DNA, the CDR3 is TGTGCCAGCAGACCGACTAGCGGATCAGAGCAGTACTTC. Encoded protein: CASRPTSGSEQYF. The chain recombines TRBV11-2 with TRBJ2-7; 9 bases agree with TRBD2. CDR1 SGHAT and CDR2 FQNNGV come from the germline V gene. The CDR3 has 13 amino acids. V was clipped by 6 bases and J by 7 bases; unmatched bases: 7.

This clonotype was counted between two and nine times. The rearrangement uses TRBV5-4 and TRBJ2-2; possible D gene TRBD1, 5 bases. Germline V gene sequence: CDR1 SGHNT, CDR2 YYREEE (reference sequence). This CDR3 spans 13 amino acids. V lost 4 bases to trimming and J lost 4 bases, with 8 bases between them. Here the CDR3 reads CASSRQSTGELFF. The CDR3 DNA sequence: TGTGCCAGCAGCCGACAGAGCACCGGGGAGCTGTTTTTT. The entire variable domain, with the rest obtained from reference TRBV5-4 and TRBJ2-2, is as follows: ETGVTQSPTHLIKTRGQQVTLRCSSQSGHNTVSWYQQALGQGPQFIFQYYREEENGRGNFPPRFSGLQFPNYSSELNVNALELDDSALYLCASSRQSTGELFFGEGSRLTVL.

V gene TRBV20-1 combines with J gene TRBJ2-5, with 11 bases that match TRBD2. V was pared by 3 bases and J by 4 bases, with 10 bases of the junction left unmatched. The CDR3 consists of 16 residues. The germline V gene encodes CDR1 DFQATT and CDR2 SNEGSKA (reference sequence). This CDR3 reads CSASPTSGGVRETQYF. The CDR3 region has the DNA TGCAGTGCTAGCCCCACTAGCGGGGGAGTTAGAGAGACCCAGTACTTC.

This clonotype has more than one count but fewer than ten. J is TRBJ2-5 and V is TRBV7-6; the D is unclear. Germline CDR1 is SGHVS and CDR2 is FNYEAQ. V was pared by 6 bases and J by 0 bases, with 26 bases between. The CDR3 has 19 residues. This CDR3 reads CASSSFSSAETSNQETQYF. The CDR3, as DNA: TGTGCCAGCAGTTCCTTCTCATCGGCAGAAACGAGCAACCAAGAGACCCAGTACTTC.

This clonotype appeared a few times. The gene calls are TRBV19 and TRBJ1-6; unclear D gene. The CDR3 runs 15 residues. Germline assignment: CDR1 LNHDA and CDR2 SQIVND (reference sequence). V gave up 3 bases and J gave up 8 bases, with 14 bases separating them. The CDR3 here is CASSITVGSDSPLHF. CDR3 DNA: TGTGCCAGTAGTATCACGGTAGGGTCGGATTCACCCCTCCACTTT.

This clonotype was observed a handful of times. The V and J genes are TRBV6-6 and TRBJ2-2; 16 bases align to TRBD2. Germline V gene data show CDR1 as MNHNY and CDR2 as SVGAGI (reference sequence). The CDR3 runs to 20 residues. The trim removed 7 bases at V and 5 bases at J, leaving 16 bases unmatched. In DNA, the CDR3 is TGTGCCAGCACCAAGAGACCCGGGACTAGCGGGAGGGGCCGAACCGGGGAGCTGTTTTTT. Its translation: CASTKRPGTSGRGRTGELFF.

The gene calls are TRBV12-3 or TRBV12-4 and TRBJ1-2, with a tentative D call TRBD1 (6 bases). The CDR3 contains 13 residues. The V and J ends lost 5 bases and 5 bases respectively, with 12 bases between them. The CDR3 loop is CASSPHRDYGYTF. DNA for the CDR3: TGTGCCAGCAGTCCCCACAGGGATTATGGCTACACCTTC.

The gene calls are TRBV3-1 and TRBJ2-7, with 8 bases fitting TRBD2. The CDR3 covers 13 residues. Germline V gene sequence: CDR1 LGHDT, CDR2 YNNKEL (reference sequence). Losses at the gene ends were 8 bases for V and 4 bases for J; bases not matched to a gene: 7. Here the CDR3 DNA reads TGTGCCAGCGCCCGGGGGGGGGATTACGAGCAGTACTTC. Translating gives CASARGGDYEQYF.

In this sample, this clonotype turned up a few times. The genes are TRBV19 and TRBJ2-3; D is unresolved. The CDR3 loop spans 17 amino acids. Germline values: CDR1 LNHDA, CDR2 SQIVND (reference sequence). V was clipped by 5 bases and J by 3 bases, with 21 bases between them. CDR3 region: CASSPYLSPDATDTQYF. In DNA form, the CDR3 reads TGTGCCAGTAGTCCGTACCTCAGCCCGGACGCGACAGATACGCAGTATTTT. Supplemented by reference TRBV19 and TRBJ2-3, the full variable domain reads DGGITQSPKYLFRKEGQNVTLSCEQNLNHDAMYWYRQDPGQGLRLIYYSQIVNDFQKGDIAEGYSVSREKKESFPLTVTSAQKNPTAFYLCASSPYLSPDATDTQYFGPGTRLTVL.

This sequence joins TRBV6-6 and TRBJ2-6, with TRBD2 as a possible D gene (5 bases). Germline assignment: CDR1 MNHNY and CDR2 SVGAGI (reference sequence). V was clipped by 4 bases and J by 0 bases, with 16 bases between them. This CDR3 region has 18 residues. Here the CDR3 DNA reads TGTGCCAGCAGTTCCACGTCGCGGGTGCTCTCTGGGGCCAACGTCCTGACTTTC. Its translation: CASSSTSRVLSGANVLTF.

This clonotype was observed a handful of times. V and J are TRBV12-3 or TRBV12-4 and TRBJ1-1, with TRBD1 matching over 9 bases. The J segment lost 1 base and the V segment lost 6 bases, leaving 3 bases of the junction unmatched. This CDR3 has 14 amino acids. In nucleotides, the CDR3 is TGTGCCAGCAGCAAGACAGGGGGGAACACTGAAGCTTTCTTT. Its protein product is CASSKTGGNTEAFF.

This clonotype was found once. The chain has TRBV2 and TRBJ2-2; no firm D call. This CDR3 region has 13 residues. V lost 3 bases, J lost 3 bases, and 5 bases lay in between. The germline gives CDR1 SNHLY, CDR2 FYNNEI. The CDR3 loop is CASSDFHTGELFF. The CDR3 coding sequence is TGTGCCAGCAGTGACTTTCACACCGGGGAGCTGTTTTTT.

The J gene is TRBJ2-3, the V gene TRBV7-2; 10 bases are a match to TRBD2. Germline assignment: CDR1 SGHTA and CDR2 FQGNSA. The CDR3 sequence is 15 residues long. V trimming: 0 bases; J trimming: 4 bases; junction bases outside the gene matches: 1. The CDR3 region is CASSLASGGPDTQYF. In DNA, the CDR3 is TGTGCCAGCAGCTTAGCTAGCGGGGGGCCAGATACGCAGTATTTT. Combining the CDR3 with reference TRBV7-2 and TRBJ2-3 gives the whole variable domain GAGVSQSPSNKVTEKGKDVELRCDPISGHTALYWYRQSLGQGLEFLIYFQGNSAPDKSGLPSDRFSAERTGGSVSTLTIQRTQQEDSAVYLCASSLASGGPDTQYFGPGTRLTVL.

This clonotype has a handful of counts. CDR3: CASNTPTGTRSKFF. The CDR3 region has the DNA TGTGCCAGCAACACCCCGACAGGGACAAGATCAAAATTCTTC. The J gene is TRBJ2-1, the V gene TRBV7-2; 7 bases are a match to TRBD1. V was pared by 7 bases and J by 16 bases, with 19 bases of the junction left unmatched. This CDR3 comprises 14 residues. Germline V gene lookup returns CDR1 SGHTA and CDR2 FQGNSA.

The rearrangement links TRBV6-5 to TRBJ1-5, with a weak D call TRBD1 (5 bases). The CDR3 runs 16 residues. From germline, CDR1 is MNHEY and CDR2 SVGAGI. The V end lost 8 bases, the J end lost 7 bases, and 24 bases lay between the germline ends. In DNA form, the CDR3 reads TGTGCCAGCCGTCGGCGCGCGGGGGAGGGTAAGCAGCCCCAGCATTTT. Translated, it gives CASRRRAGEGKQPQHF.

This clonotype was observed a few times. CDR3 bases: TGCAGCGTTGGCCCGGGGGGCCGCACAGATACGCAGTATTTT. This sequence encodes CSVGPGGRTDTQYF. The chain uses TRBV29-1 and TRBJ2-3, with TRBD2 as a possible D gene (7 bases). The V end lost 4 bases, the J end lost 1 base, and 12 bases lay between the germline ends. Germline V CDR1 and CDR2: SQVTM, ANQGSEA. The CDR3 contains 14 residues.

This chain uses TRBV29-1 with TRBJ2-5; D gene unclear. Per the germline V gene, CDR1 is SQVTM and CDR2 is ANQGSEA. The CDR3 runs to 10 residues. Trimming cost V 6 bases and J 1 base, with 3 bases left between them. The CDR3 DNA is TGCAGCGTAGCCCAAGAGACCCAGTACTTC. This translates into CSVAQETQYF.

As DNA, the CDR3 is TGTGCCAGCAGTCCAACCCGATATCAAGAGACCCAGTACTTC. Protein: CASSPTRYQETQYF. The chain has TRBV6-2 or TRBV6-3 and TRBJ2-5, with D unclear. The CDR3 is made up of 14 amino acids. From germline, CDR1 is MNHEY and CDR2 SVGEGT. Trimming pared 5 bases from V and 2 bases from J, leaving 12 bases between.

V and J are TRBV27 and TRBJ1-4; the D is unclear. V dropped 0 bases and J dropped 0 bases, with 5 bases sitting between them. Germline V CDR1 and CDR2: MNHEY, SMNVEV (reference sequence). This CDR3 contains 15 residues. CDR3 residues: CASSLSPATNEKLFF. CDR3 in DNA: TGTGCCAGCAGTTTATCGCCAGCAACTAATGAAAAACTGTTTTTT.

The chain joins TRBV6-5 to TRBJ2-7; D unclear. CDR1 is MNHEY and CDR2 is SVGAGI in the germline V gene. CDR3 length: 15 residues. The V and J ends lost 0 bases and 3 bases respectively, with 12 bases between them. This CDR3 reads CASSYSSAEYYEQYF. The CDR3 DNA sequence: TGTGCCAGCAGTTACTCGTCAGCTGAATACTACGAGCAGTACTTC.